A selection of T cell receptor beta chains follows, all from one sample in a study of response to subunit inactivated influenza vaccine. TCRdb passed the RT-PCR reads through MiXCR, listing each CDR3 protein once. The sample includes about 620,000 distinct CDR3 sequences, about 11% seen only once; the top ten take about 10%. This specimen was PBMCs from blood, taken on the day of vaccination. The receptors come from a man between 45 and 60 years old who received an inactivated influenza vaccine. CDR3s include the opening cysteine and the closing phenylalanine or tryptophan. Only part of the rows carry a size: once, few, many, or a class if the clone is expanded.

clone size | J gene | V gene | CDR3 protein
NA | TRBJ2-7 | TRBV2 | CASSERLTGAREQYF
few | TRBJ1-2 | TRBV5-1 | CASSLGQTSYGYTF
few | TRBJ2-1 | TRBV5-1 | CASSLNARDNEQFF
many | TRBJ1-6 | TRBV7-2 | CASSLGGRNNSPLHF
many | TRBJ2-3 | TRBV20-1 | CSARTGGSTDTQYF
few | TRBJ2-5 | TRBV20-1 | CSASILAGGPFVEPTQETQYF
many | TRBJ1-1 | TRBV28 | CASSIPQGAKTEAFF
few | TRBJ2-1 | TRBV10-3 | CAISGSNEQFF
few | TRBJ2-7 | TRBV29-1 | CSVTKQGVRYEQYF
NA | TRBJ1-2 | TRBV7-2 | CASSSSAENYGYTF
NA | TRBJ2-2 | TRBV18 | CASSPLGVTGELFF